One and the same sample provided the 13 T cell receptor beta chains below, sequenced in a study of T cell repertoires in cytomegalovirus infection. TCRdb re-derived calls from the reads in MiXCR, one entry per CDR3 protein. The table includes more than 250,000 distinct CDR3 sequences, 20% to 25% detected once. No cognate antigen is known for these TCRs. Material: cultured PBMCs, obtained from culture after CMV antigen stimulation. These receptors all stem from a human donor in good health (CMV status not recorded). Some clones in this sample may be carry-over from other donors' samples.

For this clonotype: A much larger clone differs from this one at a single base, so this may be a read error. The V gene is TRBV6-5, the J gene TRBJ1-1; no clear D gene. V lost 6 bases, J lost 1 base, and 9 bases lay in between. CDR1 is MNHEY, CDR2 SVGAGI, per germline. This CDR3 spans 13 amino acids. This CDR3 reads CASSPNPNTEAFF. For the CDR3, the DNA is TGTGCCAGCAGCCCCAACCCGAACACTGAAGCTTTCTTT.

This clonotype came up many times. The chain has TRBV29-1 and TRBJ1-2, with 9 bases matching TRBD1. The CDR3 is 16 residues long. V trimming: 0 bases; J trimming: 4 bases; junction bases outside the gene matches: 9. Per the germline V gene, CDR1 is SQVTM and CDR2 is ANQGSEA. The CDR3 sequence is CSVEDPNRGPGYGYTF. For the CDR3, the DNA is TGCAGCGTTGAAGATCCCAACAGGGGGCCGGGCTATGGCTACACCTTC.

This clonotype was counted ten times or more. The genes are TRBV7-2 and TRBJ1-4; weak D call: TRBD1 (6 bases). Germline V gene data show CDR1 as SGHTA and CDR2 as FQGNSA. There are 16 residues in the CDR3. Trimming shortened V by 0 bases and J by 3 bases, and 11 bases separated the two germline ends. Written as DNA, the CDR3 is TGTGCCAGCAGCTTAGCGCGGGCAGGGGCTAATGAAAAACTGTTTTTT. This codes for CASSLARAGANEKLFF.

The CDR3 bases are TGTGCCAGCAGGGCCAGGGGGCAGGGGAACTATAATTCACCCCTCCACTTT. Residues: CASRARGQGNYNSPLHF. V and J are TRBV19 and TRBJ1-6; TRBD1 agrees at 8 bases. CDR1 LNHDA and CDR2 SQIVND come from the germline V gene (reference sequence). The junction had 13 bases not matched to a gene; V was cut back by 9 bases and J by 3 bases. CDR3 length equals 17 residues.

This clonotype was counted at least ten times. The chain combines TRBV7-2 with TRBJ2-1; D is uncertain. V was cut by 3 bases and J by 5 bases, with 2 bases left in between. The CDR3 loop spans 11 amino acids. CDR1 and CDR2 from the germline V gene are SGHTA and FQGNSA. In nucleotides, the CDR3 is TGTGCCAGCAGCTTTCACAATGAGCAGTTCTTC. This encodes CASSFHNEQFF. Supplemented by reference TRBV7-2 and TRBJ2-1, the full variable domain reads GAGVSQSPSNKVTEKGKDVELRCDPISGHTALYWYRQSLGQGLEFLIYFQGNSAPDKSGLPSDRFSAERTGGSVSTLTIQRTQQEDSAVYLCASSFHNEQFFGPGTRLTVL.

CDR3 in DNA: TGTGCCAGTAGCAGGCACGGGGGGGCGGCGGACACTGAAGCTTTCTTT. Translating it yields CASSRHGGAADTEAFF. V usage is TRBV19 and J usage is TRBJ1-1, with TRBD1 as a possible D gene (6 bases). The CDR3 spans 16 residues. Trimming pared 6 bases from V and 3 bases from J, leaving 20 bases between. Germline V gives CDR1 LNHDA, CDR2 SQIVND (reference sequence).

This sequence joins TRBV27 and TRBJ1-1; no clear D gene. Trimming shortened V by 0 bases and J by 10 bases, and 21 bases separated the two germline ends. The CDR3 length is 16 residues. From germline, CDR1 is MNHEY and CDR2 SMNVEV (reference sequence). The DNA for the CDR3 is TGTGCCAGCAGTTTATCGATGTCACAGACCCGCCTAGGAGCTTTCTTT. Its translation: CASSLSMSQTRLGAFF.

This clonotype has only a few counts. CDR3 region: CASSPEVGLSSYEQYF. The CDR3 DNA reads TGTGCCAGCAGCCCAGAGGTGGGACTTTCGTCCTACGAGCAGTACTTC. The genes are TRBV7-4 and TRBJ2-7, with D possibly being TRBD2 (6 bases). The V gene lost 5 bases and the J gene lost 1 base, with 18 bases spanning the gap. Germline V gene data show CDR1 as SGHVT and CDR2 as SQSDAQ. The CDR3 is made up of 16 amino acids. The variable domain in full, with the rest retrieved from reference TRBV7-4 and TRBJ2-7, is GAGVSQSPRYKVAKRGRDVALRCDSISGHVTLYWYRQTLGQGSEVLTYSQSDAQRDKSGRPSGRFSAERPERSVSTLKIQRTEQGDSAVYLCASSPEVGLSSYEQYFGPGTRLTVT.

The chain links TRBV12-3 or TRBV12-4 to TRBJ2-3, with TRBD2 matching 7 bases. CDR3 length: 15 residues. After removal of 3 bases from V and 3 bases from J, the junction contained 6 bases not matched to a gene. The CDR3 region is CASSFGQAGTDTQYF. CDR3 nucleotides: TGTGCCAGCAGTTTTGGTCAAGCGGGGACAGATACGCAGTATTTT.

CDR3 residues: CASSHIPSAGGESEQYV. The CDR3, as DNA: TGCGCCAGCAGCCATATTCCCTCAGCGGGAGGGGAGAGCGAGCAGTACGTC. The chain carries TRBV23-1 and TRBJ2-7; 10 bases map to TRBD2. TRBV23-1 is an ORF, with its function uncertain. The V and J ends lost 6 bases and 6 bases, in that order; junction bases with no gene match: 17. There are 17 residues in the CDR3.

The rearrangement links TRBV2 to TRBJ2-7, with 9 bases lining up with TRBD1. J gave up 3 bases and V 6 bases, and 6 bases lay outside the gene matches. There are 14 residues in the CDR3. The germline CDR1 and CDR2 sequences are SNHLY and FYNNEI. The CDR3 DNA reads as TGTGCCAGCAGGCCGGGGGGACAGGGCTACGAGCAGTACGTC. Protein product: CASRPGGQGYEQYV.

This rearrangement joins TRBV12-3 or TRBV12-4 to TRBJ2-1; D is perhaps TRBD2 (5 bases). The CDR3 is made up of 15 amino acids. The V end lost 7 bases, the J end lost 5 bases, and 18 bases lay between the germline ends. DNA for the CDR3: TGTGCCAGCACCCTACGGACTGGGTTCAACAATGAGCAGTTCTTC. Its translation: CASTLRTGFNNEQFF.

This clonotype was seen many times. J is TRBJ2-5 and V is TRBV7-6; the match to TRBD1 covers 10 bases. CDR3 length: 15 amino acids. J gave up 2 bases and V 1 base, and 1 base lay outside the gene matches. Germline CDR1 SGHVS, CDR2 FNYEAQ. The CDR3 here is CASSLGGQGQETQYF. The CDR3 nucleotides are TGTGCCAGCAGCTTAGGGGGACAGGGGCAAGAGACCCAGTACTTC. Complete variable domain (other parts from reference TRBV7-6 and TRBJ2-5): GAGVSQSPRYKVTKRGQDVALRCDPISGHVSLYWYRQALGQGPEFLTYFNYEAQQDKSGLPNDRFSAERPEGSISTLTIQRTEQRDSAMYRCASSLGGQGQETQYFGPGTRLLVL.